This T cell receptor beta chain emerged from a study of CD8 T cells in Susac syndrome. This CDR3 has 14 residues. Between the trimmed V and J ends, which lost 4 bases and 9 bases, there was a span of 18 bases. Germline CDR1 LNHNV, CDR2 YYDKDF (reference sequence). This clonotype was found once. Peripheral blood CD8+ and CD4+ T cells were profiled by TCR beta sequencing. The healthy controls were matched to patients by age and sex. It was with random hexamers that roughly 0.5 to 1 ug RNA was reverse transcribed. Each CDR3 protein is one row after TCRdb ran MiXCR on the immunoSEQ multiplex PCR reads. The sample lists about 80,000 distinct CDR3 sequences; around 94% were seen once.

The rearrangement joins TRBV15 to TRBJ1-1; tentatively, D is TRBD1 (6 bases). The receptor was derived from a human donor in good health. The sample taken for sequencing was CD8+ T cells from PBMCs. CDR3 DNA: TGTGCCACCAGCAAAACTCTATGGGGGGCCCAAGCTTTCTTT. Amino acid sequence: CATSKTLWGAQAFF.